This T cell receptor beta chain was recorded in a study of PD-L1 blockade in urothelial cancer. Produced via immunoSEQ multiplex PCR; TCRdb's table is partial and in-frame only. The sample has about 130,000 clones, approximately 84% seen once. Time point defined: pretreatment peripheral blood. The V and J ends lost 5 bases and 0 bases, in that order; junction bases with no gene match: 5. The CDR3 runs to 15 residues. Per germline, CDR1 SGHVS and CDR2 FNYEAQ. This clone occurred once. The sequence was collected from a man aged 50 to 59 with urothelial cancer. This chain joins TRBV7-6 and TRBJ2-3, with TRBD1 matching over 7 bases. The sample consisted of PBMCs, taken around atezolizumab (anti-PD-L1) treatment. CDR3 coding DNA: TGTGCCAGCAGCCTACGGACAGGCAGCACAGATACGCAGTATTTT. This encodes CASSLRTGSTDTQYF.